Only a few counts were recorded for the clone carrying this T cell receptor (beta chain). Its antigen is still unknown. The sample originates from a study of T cell repertoires in cytomegalovirus infection. Overall study: Carrying CMV and the relevant HLA type showed in public TCR beta signatures. Broader study findings: Predominance within the ex vivo response was attributable to HLA-C-restricted CMV-specific TCR beta clonotypes.

J gave up 11 bases and V 6 bases, and 6 bases lay outside the gene matches. Germline loops: CDR1 DFQATT, CDR2 SNEGSKA (reference sequence). This CDR3 is 12 amino acids long. Each CDR3 protein gets one entry after TCRdb re-called the reads with MiXCR. This sample yields hundreds of thousands of distinct CDR3 sequences, of which 9% to 9.5% are seen a single time; 4.3% belongs to the top ten. What was sequenced was PBMCs. This sequence joins TRBV20-1 and TRBJ1-6, with 8 bases identical to TRBD1. This clonotype was sampled from a human donor in good health (CMV status not recorded). Some clones in this sample may be carry-over from other donors' samples. CDR3 nucleotides: TGCAGTGCAAACAGGGGGAGGACACCCCTCCACTTT. Translation: CSANRGRTPLHF.